The rows below give T cell receptor beta chains drawn from one sample of a study of human CD8 memory T cell subsets. TCRdb reprocessed the 5' RACE reads and keeps a single row for each CDR3 protein, giving no DNA. This sample's table reports about 5,500 distinct CDR3 sequences. The sample consisted of CD8+ T cells from PBMCs. Every receptor here comes from a human donor in good health. Each CDR3 is given with its conserved first and last residue. Clone sizes are given selectively: once, few, many, or a class where the clone is expanded.

j_call: TRBJ1-6
v_call: TRBV25-1
clone_size: .
cdr3_aa: CASRRQGDSPLHF

j_call: TRBJ1-2
v_call: TRBV18
clone_size: .
cdr3_aa: CASSPKDLSYTF

j_call: TRBJ2-7
v_call: TRBV7-2
clone_size: .
cdr3_aa: CASSLIPNYEQYF

j_call: TRBJ2-5
v_call: TRBV27
clone_size: .
cdr3_aa: CASSLVTGIQETQYF

j_call: TRBJ2-1
v_call: TRBV7-9
clone_size: .
cdr3_aa: CASSLYGGSTKYNEQFF

j_call: TRBJ1-2
v_call: TRBV7-9
clone_size: .
cdr3_aa: CASSEGQGHPYTF

j_call: TRBJ2-1
v_call: TRBV20-1
clone_size: .
cdr3_aa: CSAQRDSFYNEQFF

j_call: TRBJ2-3
v_call: TRBV7-8
clone_size: .
cdr3_aa: CASSLEAGGGDEQYF

j_call: TRBJ2-1
v_call: TRBV10-2
clone_size: .
cdr3_aa: CASSDYNEQFF

j_call: TRBJ1-1
v_call: TRBV29-1
clone_size: medium-sized
cdr3_aa: CSVERVGGGDTEAFF

j_call: TRBJ2-3
v_call: TRBV9
clone_size: .
cdr3_aa: CASSVETSWIDTQYF

j_call: TRBJ2-7
v_call: TRBV12-3/TRBV12-4
clone_size: medium-sized
cdr3_aa: CASQQAASYEQYF